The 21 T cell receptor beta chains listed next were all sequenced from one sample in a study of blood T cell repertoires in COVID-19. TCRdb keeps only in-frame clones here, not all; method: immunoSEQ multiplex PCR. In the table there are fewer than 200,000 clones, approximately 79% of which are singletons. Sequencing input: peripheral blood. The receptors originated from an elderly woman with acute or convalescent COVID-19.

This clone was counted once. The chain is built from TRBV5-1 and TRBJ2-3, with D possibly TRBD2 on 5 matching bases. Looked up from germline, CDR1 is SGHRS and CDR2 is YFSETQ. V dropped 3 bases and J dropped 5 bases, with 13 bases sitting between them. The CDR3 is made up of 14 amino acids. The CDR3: CASSSEGSGDTQYF. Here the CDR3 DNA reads TGCGCCAGCAGCTCTGAGGGTTCGGGAGATACGCAGTATTTT.

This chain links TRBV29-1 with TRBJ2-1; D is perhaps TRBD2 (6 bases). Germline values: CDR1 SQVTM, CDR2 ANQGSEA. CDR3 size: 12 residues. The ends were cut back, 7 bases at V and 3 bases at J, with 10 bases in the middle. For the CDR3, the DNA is TGCAGCGCCGATAGCGGCTACAATGAGCAGTTCTTC. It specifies CSADSGYNEQFF.

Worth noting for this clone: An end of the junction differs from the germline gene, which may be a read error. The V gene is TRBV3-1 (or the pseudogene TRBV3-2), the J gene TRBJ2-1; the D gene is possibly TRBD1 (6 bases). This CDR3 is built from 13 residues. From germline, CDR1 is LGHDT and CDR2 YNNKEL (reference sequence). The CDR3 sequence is CASSARDGGQYIF. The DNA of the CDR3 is TGTGCCAGCAGCGCAAGGGATGGAGGACAGTATATCTTC.

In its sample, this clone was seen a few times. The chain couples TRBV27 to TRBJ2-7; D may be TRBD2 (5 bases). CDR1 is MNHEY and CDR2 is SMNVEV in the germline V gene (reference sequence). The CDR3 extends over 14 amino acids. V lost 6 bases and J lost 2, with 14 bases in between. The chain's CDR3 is CASSLATRAYEQYF. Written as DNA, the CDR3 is TGTGCCAGCAGCCTGGCCACTAGGGCCTACGAGCAGTACTTC.

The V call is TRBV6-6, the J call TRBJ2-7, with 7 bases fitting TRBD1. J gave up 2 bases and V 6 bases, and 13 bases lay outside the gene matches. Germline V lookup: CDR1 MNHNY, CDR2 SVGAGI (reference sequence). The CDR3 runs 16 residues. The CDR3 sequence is CASSYATGALTYEQYF. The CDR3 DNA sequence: TGTGCCAGCAGCTATGCTACAGGGGCCCTAACCTACGAGCAGTACTTC.

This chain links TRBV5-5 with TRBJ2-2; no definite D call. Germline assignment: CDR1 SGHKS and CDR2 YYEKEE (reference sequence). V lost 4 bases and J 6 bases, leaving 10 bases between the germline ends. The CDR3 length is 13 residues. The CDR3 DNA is TGTGCCAGCAGCCTCAACTTGGCCGGGGAGCTGTTTTTT. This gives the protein CASSLNLAGELFF.

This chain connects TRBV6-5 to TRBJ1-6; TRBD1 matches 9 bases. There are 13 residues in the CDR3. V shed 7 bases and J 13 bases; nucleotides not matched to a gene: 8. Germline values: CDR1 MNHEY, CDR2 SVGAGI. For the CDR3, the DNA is TGTGCCAGCAAGGGACAGGGTGGTTTGCCCCTCCACTTT. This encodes CASKGQGGLPLHF.

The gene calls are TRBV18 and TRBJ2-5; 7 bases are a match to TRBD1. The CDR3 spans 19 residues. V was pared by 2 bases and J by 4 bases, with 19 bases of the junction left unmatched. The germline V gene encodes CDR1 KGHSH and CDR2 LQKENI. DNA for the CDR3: TGTGCCAGCTCACCATTTACCCTACAGGGGAATGATCGGCGAGAGACCCAGTACTTC. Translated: CASSPFTLQGNDRRETQYF.

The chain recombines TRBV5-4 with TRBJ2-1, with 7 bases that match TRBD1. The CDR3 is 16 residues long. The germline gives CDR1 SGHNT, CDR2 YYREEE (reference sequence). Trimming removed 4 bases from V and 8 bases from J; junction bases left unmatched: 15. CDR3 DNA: TGTGCCAGCAGCCCCCCAACAGGGGTAATTTCGGATGAGCAGTTCTTC. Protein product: CASSPPTGVISDEQFF.

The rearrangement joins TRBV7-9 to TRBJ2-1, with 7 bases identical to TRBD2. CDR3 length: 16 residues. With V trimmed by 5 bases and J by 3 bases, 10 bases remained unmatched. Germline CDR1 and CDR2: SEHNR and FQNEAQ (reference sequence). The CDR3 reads CASSPSGLGGYNEQFF. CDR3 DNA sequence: TGTGCCAGCAGCCCATCCGGACTAGGCGGCTACAATGAGCAGTTCTTC.

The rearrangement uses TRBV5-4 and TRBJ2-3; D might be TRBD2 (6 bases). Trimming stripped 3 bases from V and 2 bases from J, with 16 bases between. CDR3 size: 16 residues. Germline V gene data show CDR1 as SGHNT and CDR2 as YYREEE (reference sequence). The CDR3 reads CASSSKTGGYTDTQYF. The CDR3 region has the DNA TGTGCCAGCAGCTCGAAGACTGGGGGGTACACAGATACGCAGTATTTT.

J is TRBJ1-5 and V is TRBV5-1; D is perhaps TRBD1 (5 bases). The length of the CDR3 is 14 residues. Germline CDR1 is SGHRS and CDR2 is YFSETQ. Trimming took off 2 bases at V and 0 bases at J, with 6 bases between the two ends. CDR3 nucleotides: TGCGCCAGCAGCTTAGGGGTTAGCAATCAGCCCCAGCATTTT. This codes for CASSLGVSNQPQHF.

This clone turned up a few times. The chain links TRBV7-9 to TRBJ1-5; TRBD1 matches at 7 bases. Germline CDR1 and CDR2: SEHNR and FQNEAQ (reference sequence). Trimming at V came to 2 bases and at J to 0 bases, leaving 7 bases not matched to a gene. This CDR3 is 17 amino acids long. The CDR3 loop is CASSLSRGDYSNQPQHF. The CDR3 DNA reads TGTGCCAGCAGCTTATCCAGGGGGGATTATAGCAATCAGCCCCAGCATTTT.

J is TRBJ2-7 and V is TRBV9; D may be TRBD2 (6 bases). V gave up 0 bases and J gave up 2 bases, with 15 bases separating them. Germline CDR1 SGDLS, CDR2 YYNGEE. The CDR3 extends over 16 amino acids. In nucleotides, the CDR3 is TGTGCCAGCAGCGTAGCCCCCGGACTAACAACCTACGAGCAGTACTTC. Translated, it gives CASSVAPGLTTYEQYF.

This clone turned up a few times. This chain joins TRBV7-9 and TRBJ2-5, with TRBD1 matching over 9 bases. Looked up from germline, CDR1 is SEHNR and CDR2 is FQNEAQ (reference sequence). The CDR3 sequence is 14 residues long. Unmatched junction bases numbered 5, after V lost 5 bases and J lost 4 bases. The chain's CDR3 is CASSTQGAGETQYF. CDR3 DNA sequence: TGTGCCAGCAGCACACAGGGGGCCGGAGAGACCCAGTACTTC.

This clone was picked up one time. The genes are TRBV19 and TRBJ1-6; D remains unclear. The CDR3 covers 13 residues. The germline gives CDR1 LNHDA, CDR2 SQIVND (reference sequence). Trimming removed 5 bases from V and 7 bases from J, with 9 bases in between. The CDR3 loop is CASSWPGNSPLHF. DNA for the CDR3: TGTGCCAGTAGTTGGCCCGGGAATTCACCCCTCCACTTT.

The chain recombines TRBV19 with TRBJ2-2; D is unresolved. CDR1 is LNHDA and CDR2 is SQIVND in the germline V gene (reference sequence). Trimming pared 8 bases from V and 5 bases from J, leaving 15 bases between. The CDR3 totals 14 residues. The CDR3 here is CASHLVGGTGELFF. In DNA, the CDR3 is TGTGCCAGTCATTTAGTCGGTGGTACCGGGGAGCTGTTTTTT. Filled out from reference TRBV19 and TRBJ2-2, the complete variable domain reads DGGITQSPKYLFRKEGQNVTLSCEQNLNHDAMYWYRQDPGQGLRLIYYSQIVNDFQKGDIAEGYSVSREKKESFPLTVTSAQKNPTAFYLCASHLVGGTGELFFGEGSRLTVL.

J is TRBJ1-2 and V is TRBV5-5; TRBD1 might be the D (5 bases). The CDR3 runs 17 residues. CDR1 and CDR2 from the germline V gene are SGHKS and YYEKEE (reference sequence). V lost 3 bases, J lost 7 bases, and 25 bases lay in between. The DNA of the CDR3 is TGTGCCAGCAGCTCAGGGAATCAACCCCGGGCCTCAGGTGGCTACACCTTC. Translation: CASSSGNQPRASGGYTF.

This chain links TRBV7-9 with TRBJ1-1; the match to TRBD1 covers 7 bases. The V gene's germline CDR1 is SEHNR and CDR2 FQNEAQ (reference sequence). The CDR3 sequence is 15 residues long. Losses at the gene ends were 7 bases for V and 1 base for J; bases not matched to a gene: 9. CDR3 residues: CASNRLRQGNTEAFF. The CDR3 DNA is TGTGCCAGCAACCGACTGCGACAGGGGAACACTGAAGCTTTCTTT.

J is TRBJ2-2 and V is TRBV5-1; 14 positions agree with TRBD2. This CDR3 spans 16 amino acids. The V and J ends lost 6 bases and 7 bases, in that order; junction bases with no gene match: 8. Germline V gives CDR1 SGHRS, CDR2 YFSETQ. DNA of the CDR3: TGCGCCAGCAACATCCCGGGACTAGCGGGAGACGGGGAGCTGTTTTTT. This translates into CASNIPGLAGDGELFF.

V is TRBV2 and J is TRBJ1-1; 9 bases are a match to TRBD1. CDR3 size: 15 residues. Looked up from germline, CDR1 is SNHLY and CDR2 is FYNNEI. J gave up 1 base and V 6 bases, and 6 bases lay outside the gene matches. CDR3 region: CASSTGGAGNTEAFF. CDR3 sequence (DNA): TGTGCCAGCAGCACAGGGGGCGCGGGGAACACTGAAGCTTTCTTT.